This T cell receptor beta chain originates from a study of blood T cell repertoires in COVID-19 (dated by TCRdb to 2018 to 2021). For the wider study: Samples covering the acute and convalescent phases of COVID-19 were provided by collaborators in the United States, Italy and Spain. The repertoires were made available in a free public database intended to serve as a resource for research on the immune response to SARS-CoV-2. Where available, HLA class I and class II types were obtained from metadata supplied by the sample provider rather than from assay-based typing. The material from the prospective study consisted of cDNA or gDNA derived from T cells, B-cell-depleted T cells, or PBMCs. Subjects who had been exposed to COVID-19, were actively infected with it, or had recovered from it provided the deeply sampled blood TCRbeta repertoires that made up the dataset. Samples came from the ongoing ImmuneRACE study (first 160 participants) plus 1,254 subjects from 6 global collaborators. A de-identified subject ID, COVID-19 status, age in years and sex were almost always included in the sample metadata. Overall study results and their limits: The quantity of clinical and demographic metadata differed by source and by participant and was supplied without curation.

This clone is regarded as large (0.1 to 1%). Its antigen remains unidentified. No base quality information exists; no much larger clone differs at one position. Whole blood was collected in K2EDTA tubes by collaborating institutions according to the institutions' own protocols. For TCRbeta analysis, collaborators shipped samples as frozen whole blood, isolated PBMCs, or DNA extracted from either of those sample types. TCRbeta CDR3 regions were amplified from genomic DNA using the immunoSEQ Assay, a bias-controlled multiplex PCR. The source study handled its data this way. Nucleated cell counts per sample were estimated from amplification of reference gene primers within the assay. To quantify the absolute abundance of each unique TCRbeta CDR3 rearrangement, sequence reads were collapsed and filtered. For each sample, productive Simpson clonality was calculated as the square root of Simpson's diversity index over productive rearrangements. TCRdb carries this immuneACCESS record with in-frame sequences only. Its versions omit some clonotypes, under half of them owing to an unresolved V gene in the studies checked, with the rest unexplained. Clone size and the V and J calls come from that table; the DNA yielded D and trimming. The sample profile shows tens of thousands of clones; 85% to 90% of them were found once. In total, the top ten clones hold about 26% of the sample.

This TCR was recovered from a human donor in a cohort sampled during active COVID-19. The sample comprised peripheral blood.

The DNA sequence is given as TGTGCCAGCAGCTTGGCCGGCCAGGAGGTCTACGAGCAGTACTTC. Its protein is CASSLAGQEVYEQYF. The sequence links TRBV5-4 to TRBJ2-7; TRBD2 is a possible D gene, resting on 5 matching bases. The junction shows trimming of 0 bases on V and 3 bases on J, plus 13 bases between the germline ends. Counted from cysteine to phenylalanine, this CDR3 has 15 amino acids. The retained sequence is limited to the CDR3, 45 bases, with the frame set at the first base. From the germline V gene (reference sequence), CDR1 is SGHNT and CDR2 is YYREEE.